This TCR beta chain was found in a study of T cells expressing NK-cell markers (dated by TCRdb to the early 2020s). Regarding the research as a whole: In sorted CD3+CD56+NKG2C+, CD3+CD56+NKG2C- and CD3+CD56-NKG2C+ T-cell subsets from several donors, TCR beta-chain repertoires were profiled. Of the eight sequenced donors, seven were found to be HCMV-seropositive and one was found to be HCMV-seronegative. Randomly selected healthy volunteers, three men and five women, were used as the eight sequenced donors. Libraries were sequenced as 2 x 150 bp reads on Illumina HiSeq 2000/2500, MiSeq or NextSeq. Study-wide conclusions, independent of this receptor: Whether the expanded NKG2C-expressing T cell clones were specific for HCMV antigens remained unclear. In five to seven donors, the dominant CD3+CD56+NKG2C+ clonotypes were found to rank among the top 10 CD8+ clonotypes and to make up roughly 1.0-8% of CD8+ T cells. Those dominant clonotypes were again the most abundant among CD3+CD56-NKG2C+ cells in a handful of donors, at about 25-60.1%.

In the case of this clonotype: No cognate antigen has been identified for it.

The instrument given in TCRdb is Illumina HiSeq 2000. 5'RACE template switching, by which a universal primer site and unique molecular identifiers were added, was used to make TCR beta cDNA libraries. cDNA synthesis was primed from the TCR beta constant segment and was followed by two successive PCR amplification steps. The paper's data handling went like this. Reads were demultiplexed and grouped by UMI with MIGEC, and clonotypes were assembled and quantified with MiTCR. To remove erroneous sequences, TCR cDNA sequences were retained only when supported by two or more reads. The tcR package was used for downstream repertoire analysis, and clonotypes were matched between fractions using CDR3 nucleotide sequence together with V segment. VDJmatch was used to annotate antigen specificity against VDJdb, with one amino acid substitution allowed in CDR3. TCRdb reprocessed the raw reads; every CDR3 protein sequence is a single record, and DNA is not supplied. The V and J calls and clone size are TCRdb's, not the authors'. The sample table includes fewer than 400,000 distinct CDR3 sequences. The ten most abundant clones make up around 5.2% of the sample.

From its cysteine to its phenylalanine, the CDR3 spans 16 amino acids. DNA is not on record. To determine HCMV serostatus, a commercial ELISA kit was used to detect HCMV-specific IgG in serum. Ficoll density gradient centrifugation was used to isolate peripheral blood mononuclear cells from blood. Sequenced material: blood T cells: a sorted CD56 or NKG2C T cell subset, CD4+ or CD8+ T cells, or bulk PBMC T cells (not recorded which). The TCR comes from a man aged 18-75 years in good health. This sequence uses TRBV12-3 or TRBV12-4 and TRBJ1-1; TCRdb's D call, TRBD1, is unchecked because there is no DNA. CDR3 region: CASSLSRRSGGTEAFF.